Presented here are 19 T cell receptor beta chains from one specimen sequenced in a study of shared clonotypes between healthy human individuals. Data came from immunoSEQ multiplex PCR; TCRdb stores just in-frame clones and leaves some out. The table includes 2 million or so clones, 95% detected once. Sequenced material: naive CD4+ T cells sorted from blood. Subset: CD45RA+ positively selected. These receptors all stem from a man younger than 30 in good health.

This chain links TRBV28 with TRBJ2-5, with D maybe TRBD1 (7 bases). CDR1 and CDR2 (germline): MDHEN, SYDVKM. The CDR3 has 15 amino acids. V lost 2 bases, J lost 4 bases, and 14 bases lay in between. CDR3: CASSLGGRGVETQYF. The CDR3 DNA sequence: TGTGCCAGCAGTTTAGGGGGCAGGGGGGTAGAGACCCAGTACTTC.

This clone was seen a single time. In DNA, the CDR3 is TGTGCCAGTCACCTTGGGACTAGCCGCGAGCAGTACTTC. This translates into CASHLGTSREQYF. This chain connects TRBV28 to TRBJ2-7; 9 nucleotides agree with TRBD2. CDR1 is MDHEN, CDR2 SYDVKM, per germline. V lost 9 bases to trimming and J lost 6 bases; unmatched junction nucleotides: 9. The CDR3 sequence is 13 residues long.

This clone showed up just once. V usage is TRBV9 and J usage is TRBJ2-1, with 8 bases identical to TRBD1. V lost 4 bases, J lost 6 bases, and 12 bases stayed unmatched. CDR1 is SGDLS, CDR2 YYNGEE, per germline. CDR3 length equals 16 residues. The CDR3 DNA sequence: TGTGCCAGCAGCCGGCAGGGGGCCACCTTAGGCAATGAGCAGTTCTTC. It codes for CASSRQGATLGNEQFF.

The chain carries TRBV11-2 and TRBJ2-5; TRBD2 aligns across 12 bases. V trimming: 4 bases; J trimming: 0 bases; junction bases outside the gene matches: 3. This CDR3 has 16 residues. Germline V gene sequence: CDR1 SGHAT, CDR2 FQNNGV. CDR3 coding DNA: TGTGCCAGCAGCTCCGGACTAGCGGGGTACCAAGAGACCCAGTACTTC. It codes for CASSSGLAGYQETQYF.

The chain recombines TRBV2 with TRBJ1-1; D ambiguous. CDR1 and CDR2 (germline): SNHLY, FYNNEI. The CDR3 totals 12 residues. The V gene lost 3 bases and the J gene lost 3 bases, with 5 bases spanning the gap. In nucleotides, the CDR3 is TGTGCCAGCAGTGAGGTGGACACTGAAGCTTTCTTT. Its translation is CASSEVDTEAFF.

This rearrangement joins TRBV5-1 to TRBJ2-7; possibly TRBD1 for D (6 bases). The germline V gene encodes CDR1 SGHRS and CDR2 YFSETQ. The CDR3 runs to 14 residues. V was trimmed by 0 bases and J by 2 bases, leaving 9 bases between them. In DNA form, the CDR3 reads TGCGCCAGCAGCTTGGGTGGGGACACCTACGAGCAGTACTTC. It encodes CASSLGGDTYEQYF.

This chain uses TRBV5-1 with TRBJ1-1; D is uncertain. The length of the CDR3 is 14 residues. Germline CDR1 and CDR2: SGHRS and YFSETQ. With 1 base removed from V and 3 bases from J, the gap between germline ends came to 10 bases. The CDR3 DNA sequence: TGCGCCAGCAGCTTGAGCGGTGATGACACTGAAGCTTTCTTT. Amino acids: CASSLSGDDTEAFF.

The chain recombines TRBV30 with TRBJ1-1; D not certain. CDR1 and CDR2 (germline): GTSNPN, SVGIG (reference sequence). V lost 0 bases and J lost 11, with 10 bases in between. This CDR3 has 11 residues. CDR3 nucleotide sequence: TGTGCCTGGAGTGTACAGCGGAGGGCTTTCTTT. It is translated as CAWSVQRRAFF.

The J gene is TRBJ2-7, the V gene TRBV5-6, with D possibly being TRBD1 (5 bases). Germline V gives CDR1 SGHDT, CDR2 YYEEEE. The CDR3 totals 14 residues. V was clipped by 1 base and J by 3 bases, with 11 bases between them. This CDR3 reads CASSLLQVSYEQYF. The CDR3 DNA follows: TGTGCCAGCAGCTTGTTACAGGTCAGCTACGAGCAGTACTTC. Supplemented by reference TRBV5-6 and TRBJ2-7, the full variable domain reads DAGVTQSPTHLIKTRGQQVTLRCSPKSGHDTVSWYQQALGQGPQFIFQYYEEEERQRGNFPDRFSGHQFPNYSSELNVNALLLGDSALYLCASSLLQVSYEQYFGPGTRLTVT.

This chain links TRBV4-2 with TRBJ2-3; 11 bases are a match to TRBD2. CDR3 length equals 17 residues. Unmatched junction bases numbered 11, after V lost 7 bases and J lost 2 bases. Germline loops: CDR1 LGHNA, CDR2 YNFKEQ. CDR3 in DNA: TGTGCCAGCACCCGAAGGGTAGCGGGGGGGCCCACAGATACGCAGTATTTT. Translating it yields CASTRRVAGGPTDTQYF.

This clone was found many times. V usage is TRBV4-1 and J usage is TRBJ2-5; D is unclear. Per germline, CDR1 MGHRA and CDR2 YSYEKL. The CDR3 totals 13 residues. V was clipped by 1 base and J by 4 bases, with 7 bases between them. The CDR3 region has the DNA TGCGCCAGCAGCCAAGGGAATCGAGAGACCCAGTACTTC. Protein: CASSQGNRETQYF.

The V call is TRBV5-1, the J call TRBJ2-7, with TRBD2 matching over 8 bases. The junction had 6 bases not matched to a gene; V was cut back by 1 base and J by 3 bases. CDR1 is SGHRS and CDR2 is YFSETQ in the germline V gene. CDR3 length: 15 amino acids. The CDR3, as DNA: TGCGCCAGCAGCTTGTCCACTAGCGGCCTCTACGAGCAGTACTTC. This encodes CASSLSTSGLYEQYF.

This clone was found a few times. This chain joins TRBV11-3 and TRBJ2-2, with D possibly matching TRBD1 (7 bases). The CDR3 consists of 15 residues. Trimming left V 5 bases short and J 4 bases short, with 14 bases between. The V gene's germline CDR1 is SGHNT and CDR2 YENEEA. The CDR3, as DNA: TGTGCCAGCAGCCCCAGGGGGGCGCTCACCGGGGAGCTGTTTTTT. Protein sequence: CASSPRGALTGELFF.

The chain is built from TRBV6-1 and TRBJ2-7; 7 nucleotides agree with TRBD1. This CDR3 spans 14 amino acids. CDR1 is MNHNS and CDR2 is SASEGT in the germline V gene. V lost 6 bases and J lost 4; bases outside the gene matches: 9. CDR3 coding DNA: TGTGCCAGCAGGGACAACAGGGGTAAATACGAGCAGTACTTC. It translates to CASRDNRGKYEQYF.

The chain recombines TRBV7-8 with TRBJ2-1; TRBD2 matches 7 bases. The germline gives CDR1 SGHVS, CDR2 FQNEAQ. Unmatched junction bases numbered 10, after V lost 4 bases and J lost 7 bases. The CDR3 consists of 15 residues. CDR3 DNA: TGTGCCAGCAGCTCCTCCCCAGGGAGGGAGAATGAGCAGTTCTTC. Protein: CASSSSPGRENEQFF.

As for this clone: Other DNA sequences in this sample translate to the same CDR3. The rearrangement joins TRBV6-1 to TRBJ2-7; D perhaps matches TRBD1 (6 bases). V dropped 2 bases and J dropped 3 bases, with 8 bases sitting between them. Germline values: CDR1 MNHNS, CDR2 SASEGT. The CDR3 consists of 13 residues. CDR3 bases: TGTGCCAGCAGTGAACAGGGGCTCTACGAGCAGTACTTC. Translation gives CASSEQGLYEQYF.

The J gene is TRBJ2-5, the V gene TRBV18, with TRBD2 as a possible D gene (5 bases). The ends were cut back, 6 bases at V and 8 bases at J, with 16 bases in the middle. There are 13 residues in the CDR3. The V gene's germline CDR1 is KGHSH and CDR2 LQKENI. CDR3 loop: CASSLALGETQYF. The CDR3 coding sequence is TGTGCCAGCTCCCTCGCCCTGGGAGAAACCCAGTACTTC. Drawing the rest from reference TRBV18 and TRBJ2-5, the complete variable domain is NAGVMQNPRHLVRRRGQEARLRCSPMKGHSHVYWYRQLPEEGLKFMVYLQKENIIDESGMPKERFSAEFPKEGPSILRIQQVVRGDSAAYFCASSLALGETQYFGPGTRLLVL.

The CDR3 DNA is TGTGCCATGAGCGGAGACAAGACAGATACGCAGTATTTT. This sequence encodes CAMSGDKTDTQYF. The chain employs TRBV10-3 and TRBJ2-3; TRBD2 might be the D (5 bases). The CDR3 covers 13 residues. V lost 9 bases and J lost 3, with 13 bases in between. Germline values: CDR1 ENHRY, CDR2 SYGVKD.

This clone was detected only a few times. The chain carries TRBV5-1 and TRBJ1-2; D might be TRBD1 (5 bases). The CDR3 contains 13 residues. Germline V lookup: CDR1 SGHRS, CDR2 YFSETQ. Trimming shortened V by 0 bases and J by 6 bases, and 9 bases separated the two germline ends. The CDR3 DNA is TGCGCCAGCAGCTTGGATGAAGGGGATGGCTACACCTTC. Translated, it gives CASSLDEGDGYTF.